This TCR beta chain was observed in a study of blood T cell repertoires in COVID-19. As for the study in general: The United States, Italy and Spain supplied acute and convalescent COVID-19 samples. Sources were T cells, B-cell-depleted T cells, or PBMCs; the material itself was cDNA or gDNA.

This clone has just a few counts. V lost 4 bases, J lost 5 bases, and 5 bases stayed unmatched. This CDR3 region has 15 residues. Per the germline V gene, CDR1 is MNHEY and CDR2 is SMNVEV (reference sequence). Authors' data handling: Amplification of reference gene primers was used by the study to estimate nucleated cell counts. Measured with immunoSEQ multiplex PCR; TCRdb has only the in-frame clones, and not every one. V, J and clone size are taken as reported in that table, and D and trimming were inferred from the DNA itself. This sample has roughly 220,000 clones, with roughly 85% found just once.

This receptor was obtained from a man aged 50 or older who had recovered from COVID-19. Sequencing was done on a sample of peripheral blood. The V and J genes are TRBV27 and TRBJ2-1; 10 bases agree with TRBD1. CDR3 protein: CASSSTGGYNNEQFF. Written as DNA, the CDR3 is TGTGCCAGCAGTTCGACAGGGGGCTACAACAATGAGCAGTTCTTC.